This TCR beta chain was captured in a study of cytomegalovirus exposure and HLA in healthy donors. The V end was cut by 1 base, the J end by 4 bases, with 11 bases between. Looked up from germline, CDR1 is SGHNT and CDR2 is YYREEE (reference sequence). The CDR3 has 14 amino acids. Study results and limitations: 164 TCR beta chains were listed as cytomegalovirus-associated.

Clones were read by immunoSEQ multiplex PCR, and TCRdb kept only the in-frame ones, dropping some. The profile shows under 75,000 clones, 95% to 98% of them singletons. A note on this clone: Antigen: not known.

This receptor was taken from a woman in her late teens or twenties in good health and CMV-seropositive. The chain links TRBV5-4 to TRBJ2-5; D is perhaps TRBD1 (6 bases). The material sequenced was PBMCs. The CDR3 DNA is TGTGCCAGCAGCTTGACAGGGCTAGGAGAGACCCAGTACTTC. Protein: CASSLTGLGETQYF.